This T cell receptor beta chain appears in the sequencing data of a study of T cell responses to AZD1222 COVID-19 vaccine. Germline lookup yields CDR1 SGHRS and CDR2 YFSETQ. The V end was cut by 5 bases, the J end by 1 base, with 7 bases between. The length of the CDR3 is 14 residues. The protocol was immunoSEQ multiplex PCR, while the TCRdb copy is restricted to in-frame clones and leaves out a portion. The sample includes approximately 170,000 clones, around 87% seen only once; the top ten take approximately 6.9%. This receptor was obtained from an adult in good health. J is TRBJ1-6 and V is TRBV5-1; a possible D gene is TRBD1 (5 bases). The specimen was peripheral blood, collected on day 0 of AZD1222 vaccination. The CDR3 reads CASREGSYNSPLHF. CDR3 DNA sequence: TGCGCCAGCAGGGAGGGGTCCTATAATTCACCCCTCCACTTT.